This TCR beta chain derives from a study of shared T cell receptors in the human thymus. The V and J ends lost 3 bases and 3 bases, in that order; junction bases with no gene match: 14. The CDR3 is 17 residues long. Germline V CDR1 and CDR2: SGDLS, YYNGEE. The protocol was immunoSEQ multiplex PCR, while the TCRdb copy is restricted to in-frame clones and leaves out a portion. The sample has 550,000 to 800,000 clones, approximately 83% seen once; the top ten hold roughly 0.01%. These data were also filed under a second study, of human thymus T cells. This second report adds: Thymic and blood repertoires seemed to show skewed V and J gene use.

The rearrangement joins TRBV9 to TRBJ1-2; the match to TRBD1 covers 7 bases. Sequenced input: thymocytes. The receptor was derived from a girl under three years old with a congenital heart defect. The CDR3 nucleotides read TGTGCCAGCAGCGCTAACAGACTCGGGACAGACCACTATGGCTACACCTTC. Residues: CASSANRLGTDHYGYTF.